This T cell receptor beta chain was sequenced during a study of Ad26.COV2.S vaccination and SARS-CoV-2 variants. Study-level information: Ad26.COV2.S was injected intramuscularly once or twice, 56 days apart.

The germline CDR1 and CDR2 sequences are MNHEY and SMNVEV (reference sequence). The CDR3 runs to 15 residues. V was cut by 1 base and J by 0 bases, with 9 bases left in between. Libraries were prepared by immunoSEQ multiplex PCR; TCRdb keeps only in-frame clonotypes and omits some of them. The data hold 350,000 to 450,000 clones, with roughly 90% observed a single time. Treatment meaning: 15 to 20 received Ad26.COV2.S at low or high dose, single or two shots; roughly five received placebo; per-sample allocation not given. Collection of samples fell on day 63 after the first vaccine or placebo injection.

The chain is built from TRBV27 and TRBJ1-2; D is uncertain. The specimen was peripheral blood, collected in a trial of Ad26.COV2.S vaccine versus placebo. This receptor was taken from a person aged 18-60 years who received the Ad26.COV2.S COVID-19 vaccine or a placebo. In nucleotides, the CDR3 is TGTGCCAGCAGTTTATTGGCCAGGACTAACTATGGCTACACCTTC. This gives the protein CASSLLARTNYGYTF.